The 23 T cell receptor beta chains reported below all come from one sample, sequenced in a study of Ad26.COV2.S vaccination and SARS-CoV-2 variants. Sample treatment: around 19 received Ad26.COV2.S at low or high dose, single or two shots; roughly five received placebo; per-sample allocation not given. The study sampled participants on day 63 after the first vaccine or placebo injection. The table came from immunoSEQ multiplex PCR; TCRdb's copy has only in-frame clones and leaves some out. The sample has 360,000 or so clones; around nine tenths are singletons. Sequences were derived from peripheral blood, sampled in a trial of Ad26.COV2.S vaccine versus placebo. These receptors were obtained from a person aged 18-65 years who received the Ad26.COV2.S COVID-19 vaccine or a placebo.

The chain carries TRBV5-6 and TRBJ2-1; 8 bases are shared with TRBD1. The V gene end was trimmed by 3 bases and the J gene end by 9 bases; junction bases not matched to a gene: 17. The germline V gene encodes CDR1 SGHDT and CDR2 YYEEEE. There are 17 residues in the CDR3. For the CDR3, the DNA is TGTGCCAGCAGCTCCAGGACAGGGTCGGACCGGGACGGTGAGCAGTTCTTC. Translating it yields CASSSRTGSDRDGEQFF.

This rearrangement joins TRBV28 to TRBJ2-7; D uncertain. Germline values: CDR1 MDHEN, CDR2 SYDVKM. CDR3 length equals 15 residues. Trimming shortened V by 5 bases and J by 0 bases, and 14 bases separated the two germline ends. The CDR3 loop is CASSLLGSVSYEQYF. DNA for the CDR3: TGTGCCAGCAGTCTATTGGGGTCTGTCTCCTACGAGCAGTACTTC.

CDR3 region: CASSQVGRVEAFF. CDR3 nucleotides: TGCGCCAGCAGCCAAGTTGGGAGGGTTGAAGCTTTCTTT. The chain is built from TRBV4-1 and TRBJ1-1; no definite D call. In germline, CDR1 is MGHRA, CDR2 YSYEKL. The CDR3 has 13 residues. The germline V and J ends were trimmed by 1 base and 7 bases, with 10 bases remaining between them.

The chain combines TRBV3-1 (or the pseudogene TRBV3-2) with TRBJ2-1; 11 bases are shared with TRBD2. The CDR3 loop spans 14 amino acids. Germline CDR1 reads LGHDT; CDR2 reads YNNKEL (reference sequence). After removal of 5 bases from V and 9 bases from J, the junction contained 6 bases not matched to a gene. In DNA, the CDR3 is TGTGCCAGCAGCTCACTAGCGGGAGTGGGTGAGCAGTTCTTC. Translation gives CASSSLAGVGEQFF.

Here the CDR3 reads CASSYQGNTGELFF. In nucleotides, the CDR3 is TGCGCCAGCAGCTATCAGGGTAACACCGGGGAGCTGTTTTTT. V usage is TRBV5-1 and J usage is TRBJ2-2, with D perhaps matching TRBD1 (5 bases). Germline-derived CDR1 and CDR2 are SGHRS and YFSETQ. The CDR3 is made up of 14 amino acids. Trimming took 3 bases from V and 2 from J, leaving 8 bases between them.

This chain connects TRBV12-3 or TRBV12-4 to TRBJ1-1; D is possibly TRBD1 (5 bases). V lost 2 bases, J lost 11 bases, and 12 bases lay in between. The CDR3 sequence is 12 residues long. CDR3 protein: CASSLLGAGAFF. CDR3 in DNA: TGTGCCAGCAGTTTATTAGGGGCTGGGGCTTTCTTT.

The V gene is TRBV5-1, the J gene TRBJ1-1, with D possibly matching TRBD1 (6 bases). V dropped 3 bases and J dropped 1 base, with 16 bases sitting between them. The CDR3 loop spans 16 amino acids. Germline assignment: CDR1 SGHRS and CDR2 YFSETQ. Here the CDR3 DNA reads TGCGCCAGCAGCTCGATCGGGGGCAGATCGAACACTGAAGCTTTCTTT. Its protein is CASSSIGGRSNTEAFF. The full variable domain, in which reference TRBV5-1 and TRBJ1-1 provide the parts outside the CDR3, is KAGVTQTPRYLIKTRGQQVTLSCSPISGHRSVSWYQQTPGQGLQFLFEYFSETQRNKGNFPGRFSGRQFSNSRSEMNVSTLELGDSALYLCASSSIGGRSNTEAFFGQGTRLTVV.

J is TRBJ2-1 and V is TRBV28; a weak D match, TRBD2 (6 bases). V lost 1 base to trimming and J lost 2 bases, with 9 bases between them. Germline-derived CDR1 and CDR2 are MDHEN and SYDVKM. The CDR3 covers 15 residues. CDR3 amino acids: CASSLLGGAYNEQFF. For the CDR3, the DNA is TGTGCCAGCAGTTTATTGGGGGGAGCCTACAATGAGCAGTTCTTC.

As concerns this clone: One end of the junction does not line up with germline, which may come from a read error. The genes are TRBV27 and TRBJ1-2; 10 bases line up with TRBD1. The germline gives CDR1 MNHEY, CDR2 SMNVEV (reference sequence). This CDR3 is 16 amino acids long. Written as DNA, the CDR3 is TGTGCCAGCAGCTTATCGCCCGGACAGGGGGGATATGGCTACACCTTC. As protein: CASSLSPGQGGYGYTF.

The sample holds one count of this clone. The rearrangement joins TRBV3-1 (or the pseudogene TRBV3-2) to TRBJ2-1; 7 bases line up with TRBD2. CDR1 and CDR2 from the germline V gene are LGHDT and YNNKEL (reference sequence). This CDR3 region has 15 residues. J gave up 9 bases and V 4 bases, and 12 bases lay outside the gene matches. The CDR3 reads CASSPGGSGLPEQFF. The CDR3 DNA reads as TGTGCCAGCAGCCCTGGGGGTTCGGGACTACCTGAGCAGTTCTTC.

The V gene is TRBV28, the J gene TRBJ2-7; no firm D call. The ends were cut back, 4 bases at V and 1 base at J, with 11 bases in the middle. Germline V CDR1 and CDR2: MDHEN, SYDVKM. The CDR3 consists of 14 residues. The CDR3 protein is CASSSLEASYEQYF. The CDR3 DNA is TGTGCCAGCAGTTCCCTTGAAGCTTCCTACGAGCAGTACTTC.

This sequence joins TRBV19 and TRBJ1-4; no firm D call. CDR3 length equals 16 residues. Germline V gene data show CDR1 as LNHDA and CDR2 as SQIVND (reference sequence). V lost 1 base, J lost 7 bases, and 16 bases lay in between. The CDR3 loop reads CASSIARVGSGEKLFF. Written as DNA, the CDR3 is TGTGCCAGTAGTATAGCCCGTGTGGGTTCGGGTGAAAAACTGTTTTTT.

The CDR3 here is CASSLAIGTNEQFF. The DNA of the CDR3 is TGTGCCAGCAGCTTAGCGATAGGGACCAATGAGCAGTTCTTC. The chain joins TRBV11-1 to TRBJ2-1; TRBD1 or TRBD2 may be the D gene (5 bases each). CDR1 and CDR2 (germline): SGHAT, FQDESV (reference sequence). V was clipped by 0 bases and J by 6 bases, with 9 bases between them. CDR3 length: 14 residues.

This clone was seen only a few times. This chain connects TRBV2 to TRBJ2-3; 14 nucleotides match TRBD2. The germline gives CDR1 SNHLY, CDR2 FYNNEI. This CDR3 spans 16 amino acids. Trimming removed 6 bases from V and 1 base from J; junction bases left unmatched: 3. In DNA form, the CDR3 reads TGTGCCAGCAGGGGACTAGCGGGAGTTGGCACAGATACGCAGTATTTT. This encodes CASRGLAGVGTDTQYF.

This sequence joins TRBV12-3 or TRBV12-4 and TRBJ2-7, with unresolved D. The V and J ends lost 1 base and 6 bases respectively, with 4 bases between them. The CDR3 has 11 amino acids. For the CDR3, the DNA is TGTGCCAGCAGTTTAGTCGCCGAGCAGTACTTC. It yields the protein CASSLVAEQYF.

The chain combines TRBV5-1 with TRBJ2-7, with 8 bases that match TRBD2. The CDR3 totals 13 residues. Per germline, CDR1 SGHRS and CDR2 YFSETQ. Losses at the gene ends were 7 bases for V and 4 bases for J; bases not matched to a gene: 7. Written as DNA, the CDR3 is TGCGCCAGCGCACCCGGGAGGGGATACGAGCAGTACTTC. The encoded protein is CASAPGRGYEQYF.

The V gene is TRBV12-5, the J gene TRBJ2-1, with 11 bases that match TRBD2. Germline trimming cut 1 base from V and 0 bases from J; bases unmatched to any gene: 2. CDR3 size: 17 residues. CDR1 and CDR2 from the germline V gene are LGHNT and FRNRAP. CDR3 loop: CASGLGLAGSSYNEQFF. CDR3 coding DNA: TGTGCTAGTGGTTTGGGACTAGCGGGAAGCTCCTACAATGAGCAGTTCTTC.

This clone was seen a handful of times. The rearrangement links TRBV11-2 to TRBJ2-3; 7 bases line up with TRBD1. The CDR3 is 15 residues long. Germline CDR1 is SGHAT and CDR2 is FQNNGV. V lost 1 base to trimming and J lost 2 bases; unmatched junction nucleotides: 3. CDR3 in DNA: TGTGCCAGCAGCTTAGTGGGACAGATCACAGATACGCAGTATTTT. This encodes CASSLVGQITDTQYF.

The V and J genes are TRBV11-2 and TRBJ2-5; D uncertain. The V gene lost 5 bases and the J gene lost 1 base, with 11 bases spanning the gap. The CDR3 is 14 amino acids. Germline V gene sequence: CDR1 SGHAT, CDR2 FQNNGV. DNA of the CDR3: TGTGCCAGCAGCCCCGTGGCAAGCCAAGAGACCCAGTACTTC. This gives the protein CASSPVASQETQYF. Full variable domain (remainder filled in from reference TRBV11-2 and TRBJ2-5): EAGVAQSPRYKIIEKRQSVAFWCNPISGHATLYWYQQILGQGPKLLIQFQNNGVVDDSQLPKDRFSAERLKGVDSTLKIQPAKLEDSAVYLCASSPVASQETQYFGPGTRLLVL.

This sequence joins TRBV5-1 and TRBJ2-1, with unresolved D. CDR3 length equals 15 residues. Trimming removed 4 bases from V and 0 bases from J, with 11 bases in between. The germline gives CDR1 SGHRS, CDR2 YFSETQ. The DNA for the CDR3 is TGCGCCAGCAGCGGGCCCACGCGCTCCTACAATGAGCAGTTCTTC. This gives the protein CASSGPTRSYNEQFF. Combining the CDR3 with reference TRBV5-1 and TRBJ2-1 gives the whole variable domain KAGVTQTPRYLIKTRGQQVTLSCSPISGHRSVSWYQQTPGQGLQFLFEYFSETQRNKGNFPGRFSGRQFSNSRSEMNVSTLELGDSALYLCASSGPTRSYNEQFFGPGTRLTVL.

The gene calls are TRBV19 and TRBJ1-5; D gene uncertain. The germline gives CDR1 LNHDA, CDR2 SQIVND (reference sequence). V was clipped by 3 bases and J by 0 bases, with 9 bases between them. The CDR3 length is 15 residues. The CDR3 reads CASSITADSNQPQHF. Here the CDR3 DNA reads TGTGCCAGTAGTATCACGGCAGATAGCAATCAGCCCCAGCATTTT.

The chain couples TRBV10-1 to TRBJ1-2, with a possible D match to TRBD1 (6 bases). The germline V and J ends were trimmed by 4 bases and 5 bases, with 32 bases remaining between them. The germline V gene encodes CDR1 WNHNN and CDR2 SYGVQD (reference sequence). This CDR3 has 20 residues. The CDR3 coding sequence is TGCGCCAGCAGTGTTGAGAAGGGGGAGTTGCGGCCGGGGTTAAGGTATGGCTACACCTTC. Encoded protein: CASSVEKGELRPGLRYGYTF.

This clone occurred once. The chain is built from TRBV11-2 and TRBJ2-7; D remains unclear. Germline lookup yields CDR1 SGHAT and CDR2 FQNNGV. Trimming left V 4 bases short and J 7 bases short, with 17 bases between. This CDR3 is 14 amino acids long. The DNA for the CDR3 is TGTGCCAGCAGCTCCCTTAAACATCGTTGGGAGCAGTACTTC. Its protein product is CASSSLKHRWEQYF.